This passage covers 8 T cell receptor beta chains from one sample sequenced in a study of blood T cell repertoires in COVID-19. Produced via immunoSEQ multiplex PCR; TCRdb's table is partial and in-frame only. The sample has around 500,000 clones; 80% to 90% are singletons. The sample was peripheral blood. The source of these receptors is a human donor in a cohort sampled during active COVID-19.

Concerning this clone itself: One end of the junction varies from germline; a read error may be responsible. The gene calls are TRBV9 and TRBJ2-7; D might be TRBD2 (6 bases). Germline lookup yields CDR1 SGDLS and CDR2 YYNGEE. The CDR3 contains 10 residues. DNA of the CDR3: TGTGCCAGCAGCGCCGGTACTAGCAGCTTC. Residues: CASSAGTSSF. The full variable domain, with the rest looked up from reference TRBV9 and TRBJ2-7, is DSGVTQTPKHLITATGQRVTLRCSPRSGDLSVYWYQQSLDQGLQFLIQYYNGEERAKGNILERFSAQQFPDLHSELNLSSLELGDSALYFCASSAGTSSFGPGTRLTVT.

CDR3 sequence: CASSFQYEQYF. The CDR3 DNA follows: TGTGCCAGCAGTTTCCAATACGAGCAGTACTTC. The gene calls are TRBV27 and TRBJ2-7; D gene unclear. CDR1 MNHEY and CDR2 SMNVEV come from the germline V gene (reference sequence). CDR3 length: 11 residues. Trimming took 3 bases from V and 4 from J, leaving 4 bases between them.

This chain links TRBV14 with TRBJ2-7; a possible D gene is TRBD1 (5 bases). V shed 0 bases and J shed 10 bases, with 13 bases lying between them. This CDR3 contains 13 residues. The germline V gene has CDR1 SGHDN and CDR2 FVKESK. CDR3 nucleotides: TGTGCCAGCAGCCAAGATTTAGACAGTCCCCAGTACTTC. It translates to CASSQDLDSPQYF.

The CDR3 DNA reads TGTGCCAGCAGCCCAGAGCAGTTCTTC. This encodes CASSPEQFF. The chain uses TRBV7-8 and TRBJ2-1, with D unresolved. In germline, CDR1 is SGHVS, CDR2 FQNEAQ. Trimming left V 5 bases short and J 10 bases short, with 3 bases between. This CDR3 has 9 amino acids.

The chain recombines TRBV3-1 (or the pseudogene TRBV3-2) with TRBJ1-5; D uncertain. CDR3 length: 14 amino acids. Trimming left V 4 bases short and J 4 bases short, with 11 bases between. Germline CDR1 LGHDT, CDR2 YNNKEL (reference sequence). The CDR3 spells CASSPRHGNQPQHF. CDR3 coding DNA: TGTGCCAGCAGCCCGCGACACGGTAATCAGCCCCAGCATTTT.

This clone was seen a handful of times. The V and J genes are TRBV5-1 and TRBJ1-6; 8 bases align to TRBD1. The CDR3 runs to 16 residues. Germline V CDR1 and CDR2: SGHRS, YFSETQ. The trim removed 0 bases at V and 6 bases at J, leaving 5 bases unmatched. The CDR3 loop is CASSLGQGTINSPLHF. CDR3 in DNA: TGCGCCAGCAGCTTGGGACAGGGGACGATTAATTCACCCCTCCACTTT.

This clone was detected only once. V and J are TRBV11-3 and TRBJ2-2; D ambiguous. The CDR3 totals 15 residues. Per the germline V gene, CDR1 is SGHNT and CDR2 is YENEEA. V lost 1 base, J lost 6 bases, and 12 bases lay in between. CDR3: CASSLGPLVAGELFF. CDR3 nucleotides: TGTGCCAGCAGCTTAGGACCCCTAGTCGCCGGGGAGCTGTTTTTT.

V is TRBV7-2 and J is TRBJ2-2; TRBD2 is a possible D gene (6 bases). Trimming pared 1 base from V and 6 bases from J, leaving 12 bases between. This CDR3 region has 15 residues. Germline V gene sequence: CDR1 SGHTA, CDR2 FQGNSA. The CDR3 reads CASSLVLGGAGELFF. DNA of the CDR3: TGTGCCAGCAGCTTAGTATTAGGAGGGGCCGGGGAGCTGTTTTTT.